One sample yielded the 16 T cell receptor beta chains listed below, sequenced in a study of CDR3 diversity in severe acne. Each CDR3 protein is one row after TCRdb ran MiXCR on the PCR reads. The data contain around 85,000 distinct CDR3 sequences, 45% to 55% of them singletons. Sequences were obtained from blood. Receptors originate from a male donor with severe acne vulgaris.

Turning to this clonotype: Given a much more abundant clone one base away, this may be a read error. The V gene is TRBV7-3, the J gene TRBJ2-6; D is undetermined. Trimming removed 5 bases from V and 0 bases from J, with 5 bases in between. This CDR3 is 14 amino acids long. Germline CDR1 is SGHTA and CDR2 is FQGTGA. The CDR3 coding sequence is TGTGCCAGCAGCCCCAGCTCTGGGGCCAACGTCCTGACTTTC. It translates to CASSPSSGANVLTF.

The chain joins TRBV4-1 to TRBJ2-1; 10 bases agree with TRBD2. The J segment lost 10 bases and the V segment lost 0 bases, leaving 12 bases of the junction unmatched. Germline-derived CDR1 and CDR2 are MGHRA and YSYEKL. The CDR3 is 17 amino acids. Written as DNA, the CDR3 is TGCGCCAGCAGCCAAGATATGGGACCGGGACTAGCGAGGGAGCAGTTCTTC. It encodes CASSQDMGPGLAREQFF.

This clonotype was seen many times. The V and J genes are TRBV10-3 and TRBJ2-7; TRBD1 matches at 8 bases. This CDR3 has 14 residues. Germline assignment: CDR1 ENHRY and CDR2 SYGVKD. The ends lost 0 bases at V and 2 bases at J; junction bases unmatched: 0. CDR3 DNA: TGTGCCATCAGTGAGTCACAGGGGGCCTACGAGCAGTACTTC. Translating gives CAISESQGAYEQYF.

This clonotype is medium-sized. The chain employs TRBV7-9 and TRBJ2-7, with D possibly TRBD2 on 6 matching bases. The ends were cut back, 2 bases at V and 2 bases at J, with 13 bases in the middle. Germline CDR1 SEHNR, CDR2 FQNEAQ (reference sequence). The CDR3 runs 15 residues. CDR3 bases: TGTGCCAGCAGCTTATCGGGGGACGTCACCTACGAGCAGTACTTC. Its protein is CASSLSGDVTYEQYF.

This clonotype was seen a few times. The V and J genes are TRBV9 and TRBJ1-5; D remains ambiguous. Trimming left V 0 bases short and J 3 bases short, with 7 bases between. CDR1 is SGDLS, CDR2 YYNGEE, per germline. The CDR3 length is 14 residues. CDR3 DNA sequence: TGTGCCAGCAGCGTAGGAGGGATCAATCAGCCCCAGCATTTT. This translates into CASSVGGINQPQHF.

The chain combines TRBV7-8 with TRBJ2-7, with 12 bases fitting TRBD2. Looked up from germline, CDR1 is SGHVS and CDR2 is FQNEAQ. Trimming at V came to 4 bases and at J to 3 bases, leaving 4 bases not matched to a gene. The CDR3 sequence is 15 residues long. In DNA form, the CDR3 reads TGTGCCAGCAGCTCATGGACTAGCGGGGTCTACGAGCAGTACTTC. This sequence encodes CASSSWTSGVYEQYF.

The chain is built from TRBV20-1 and TRBJ2-5, with 8 bases aligning to TRBD2. The trim removed 7 bases at V and 1 base at J, leaving 14 bases unmatched. CDR3 length equals 16 residues. CDR1 and CDR2 from the germline V gene are DFQATT and SNEGSKA (reference sequence). The CDR3: CSVASGRLRFQETQYF. The CDR3 nucleotides read TGCAGTGTGGCTAGCGGGCGCCTCCGATTCCAAGAGACCCAGTACTTC.

This rearrangement joins TRBV20-1 to TRBJ2-1; 11 nucleotides match TRBD2. The germline V gene encodes CDR1 DFQATT and CDR2 SNEGSKA (reference sequence). J was trimmed by 3 bases and V by 6 bases; bases with no gene match: 4. The CDR3 consists of 14 residues. The CDR3 region has the DNA TGCAGTGCACTCGGGACTAGCGGCTACAATGAGCAGTTCTTC. As protein: CSALGTSGYNEQFF.

Of note for this clonotype: A single base separates this from a much larger clone, so it may be a read error. The conserved phenylalanine or tryptophan is not found at the CDR3 terminus, so this likely reflects a read error. This rearrangement joins TRBV7-2 to TRBJ2-2; perhaps TRBD2 as D (6 bases). In germline, CDR1 is SGHTA, CDR2 FQGNSA. Trimming cost V 5 bases and J 1 base, with 11 bases left between them. CDR3 length: 15 residues. The CDR3 loop reads CASSTRLGNTGELFS. In DNA form, the CDR3 reads TGTGCCAGCAGCACCCGACTAGGGAACACCGGGGAGCTGTTTTCT.

Note on this clonotype: A much larger clone lies one base from this, so it may be a read error. The rearrangement links TRBV7-8 to TRBJ1-4; D not resolved. Germline V gene lookup returns CDR1 SGHVS and CDR2 FQNEAQ. The germline V and J ends were trimmed by 0 bases and 4 bases, with 9 bases remaining between them. The CDR3 covers 15 residues. CDR3 nucleotides: TGTGCCAGCAGCTTAGCGGCCGGGTATAATGAAAAACTGTTTTTT. Residues: CASSLAAGYNEKLFF.

This clonotype occurred many times. The V call is TRBV13, the J call TRBJ2-3; 9 positions agree with TRBD2. The V gene's germline CDR1 is PRHDT and CDR2 FYEKMQ (reference sequence). V shed 3 bases, J shed 0 bases, and the junction held 1 base outside the gene matches. This CDR3 is 15 amino acids long. The CDR3 DNA reads as TGTGCCAGCAGCTTGCTAGCGGGAAGCACAGATACGCAGTATTTT. This encodes CASSLLAGSTDTQYF.

This clonotype was found many times. The CDR3 DNA follows: TGCAGTGCTAGATCCTTTGAGGGCTACGAGCAGTACTTC. Amino acid sequence: CSARSFEGYEQYF. The rearrangement joins TRBV20-1 to TRBJ2-7; TRBD2 is a possible D gene (5 bases). Trimming stripped 2 bases from V and 3 bases from J, with 11 bases between. The germline gives CDR1 DFQATT, CDR2 SNEGSKA (reference sequence). This CDR3 has 13 amino acids.

This clonotype was recorded many times. The chain combines TRBV20-1 with TRBJ2-5; D is unclear. Germline V gives CDR1 DFQATT, CDR2 SNEGSKA (reference sequence). The CDR3 totals 14 residues. V was cut by 0 bases and J by 4 bases, with 12 bases left in between. CDR3 in DNA: TGCAGTGCTAGAGAGCGGCCTTCGTCAGAGACCCAGTACTTC. Its translation: CSARERPSSETQYF.

About this clonotype: This clone may be a read error of a much larger clone one base away. This chain joins TRBV6-1 and TRBJ1-5, with 8 nucleotides matching TRBD1. Per germline, CDR1 MNHNS and CDR2 SASEGT. The CDR3 is 16 amino acids. The CDR3 DNA is TGTGCCAGCAGTGACGACAGGGGAAGGAGCAAGCAGCCCCAGCATTTT. Translated, it gives CASSDDRGRSKQPQHF.

The rearrangement links TRBV18 to TRBJ2-2; D ambiguous. This CDR3 comprises 14 residues. Germline CDR1 KGHSH, CDR2 LQKENI. V lost 0 bases and J 5 bases, leaving 7 bases between the germline ends. This chain's CDR3 is CASSPPMGTGELFF. CDR3 bases: TGTGCCAGCTCACCACCAATGGGGACCGGGGAGCTGTTTTTT.

This clonotype was seen once. This chain connects TRBV7-3 to TRBJ2-7, with D perhaps assigned TRBD1 or TRBD2 (5 bases each). Looked up from germline, CDR1 is SGHTA and CDR2 is FQGTGA. The V end lost 6 bases, the J end lost 6 bases, and 12 bases lay between the germline ends. The CDR3 has 12 amino acids. CDR3 nucleotides: TGTGCCAGCAGTGGGGCTAGCCGCGAGCAGTACTTC. It codes for CASSGASREQYF.